This entry concerns a single TCR beta chain. The PCR had 60 Vbeta and 13 Jbeta primers. The table came from immunoSEQ multiplex PCR; TCRdb's copy has only in-frame clones and leaves some out. The data contain 150,000 to 190,000 clones, approximately 77% of them singletons. This sample was taken from a study of cytomegalovirus exposure and HLA in healthy donors. V shed 2 bases and J 4 bases; nucleotides not matched to a gene: 4. In germline, CDR1 is LGHNT, CDR2 FRNRAP. This CDR3 region has 15 residues. The chain joins TRBV12-5 to TRBJ1-2; 10 bases agree with TRBD1. The receptor's source is a man aged 18 to 29 in good health and CMV-seronegative. Sequencing was carried out using PBMCs. In DNA form, the CDR3 reads TGTGCTAGTGGTTTGAGGACAGGGGGGAGCTATGGCTACACCTTC. Amino acids: CASGLRTGGSYGYTF.